Listed below are T cell receptor beta chains from one sample, sequenced in a study of glioma-infiltrating T cells. TCRdb reprocessed the multiplex PCR reads with MiXCR, giving one entry per CDR3 protein. The sample lists a few hundred thousand distinct CDR3 sequences, more than 35% occurring once. Source material: glioma tissue, nonneoplastic brain tissue, or PBMCs (not recorded which). The receptors were gathered from a human donor with low-grade glioma or glioblastoma, undergoing nonglioma brain surgery, or in good health (not recorded which). Both conserved end residues are part of each CDR3. D genes are given only for firm matches. Expanded clones are given a class, and other clones once, few, many or no size at all.

v_gene	abundance	d_gene	j_gene	CDR3aa	CDR3nt
TRBV4-3	many	.	TRBJ2-3	CASSLEGSTDTQYF	TGCGCCAGCAGCCTCGAGGGGAGCACAGATACGCAGTATTTT
TRBV6-5	few	.	TRBJ1-2	CASSYDPKGDYGYTF	TGTGCCAGCAGTTATGATCCGAAAGGAGACTATGGCTACACCTTC
TRBV7-2	few	TRBD1	TRBJ1-5	CASSPGGGDNQPQHF	TGTGCCAGCAGCCCAGGGGGCGGTGACAATCAGCCCCAGCATTTT
TRBV7-9	few	.	TRBJ2-7	CASSLVLYGVGEQYF	TGTGCCAGCAGCTTAGTACTTTATGGGGTCGGCGAGCAGTACTTC
TRBV6-1	few	TRBD1	TRBJ1-2	CASSTPDRGKDYGYTF	TGTGCCAGCAGTACTCCGGACAGGGGGAAAGACTATGGCTACACCTTC
TRBV6-1	few	.	TRBJ1-1	CASSELYTEAFF	TGTGCCAGCAGTGAATTATACACTGAAGCTTTCTTT
TRBV20-1	once	.	TRBJ2-5	CSARLVGEAQYF	TGCAGTGCTAGACTAGTAGGAGAGGCCCAGTACTTC
TRBV7-3	.	TRBD1	TRBJ2-3	CASSLGTGYTDTQYF	TGTGCCAGCAGCTTAGGGACAGGATACACAGATACGCAGTATTTT
TRBV24-1	few	.	TRBJ2-5	CATSDQRGASETQYF	TGTGCCACCAGTGATCAACGGGGGGCGAGTGAGACCCAGTACTTC
TRBV5-6	.	TRBD1	TRBJ1-1	CASSSQGGGGTEAFF	TGTGCCAGCAGTTCTCAGGGGGGCGGTGGCACTGAAGCTTTCTTT
TRBV28	many	.	TRBJ1-3	CASSSPLWTETGNTIYF	TGTGCCAGCAGTTCGCCCCTATGGACAGAGACTGGAAACACCATATATTTT
TRBV6-2/TRBV6-3	few	.	TRBJ2-5	CASSPEQTQYF	TGTGCCAGCAGTCCCGAACAGACCCAGTACTTC
TRBV3-1	once	.	TRBJ2-7	CASSQDRGRWSEQYF	TGTGCCAGCAGCCAAGATCGGGGCCGATGGAGCGAGCAGTACTTC
TRBV20-1	.	.	TRBJ2-2	CSASVRATGELFF	TGCAGTGCTAGTGTACGGGCTACCGGGGAGCTGTTTTTT
TRBV11-2	.	TRBD2	TRBJ2-1	CASSRPSSGRWPEQFF	TGTGCCAGCAGCCGGCCCTCGAGCGGGAGGTGGCCTGAGCAGTTCTTC
TRBV28	.	.	TRBJ1-5	CASSFTGSRSNQPQHF	TGTGCCAGCAGTTTTACAGGCTCGCGGAGCAATCAGCCCCAGCATTTT
TRBV6-2/TRBV6-3	many	.	TRBJ1-5	CASRTRGTNQPQHF	TGTGCCAGCAGAACAAGGGGGACCAATCAGCCCCAGCATTTT
TRBV11-2	.	.	TRBJ1-3	CSSSLWVSAGNTIYF	TGTTCCAGCAGCTTGTGGGTCTCGGCTGGAAACACCATATATTTT
TRBV28	.	TRBD1	TRBJ1-5	CASSRRDRGPNQPQDF	TGTGCCAGCAGTCGTCGGGACAGGGGGCCAAATCAGCCCCAGGATTTT
TRBV7-9	few	.	TRBJ2-7	CASSAPNYEQYF	TGTGCCAGCAGCGCACCCAACTACGAGCAGTACTTC
TRBV10-3	few	TRBD2	TRBJ2-1	CAISVKGLADHNEQFF	TGTGCCATCAGTGTTAAAGGGCTAGCGGATCACAATGAGCAGTTCTTC
TRBV6-1	.	.	TRBJ1-1	CASSEGPGGTEAFF	TGTGCCAGCAGTGAAGGTCCGGGGGGCACTGAAGCTTTCTTT
TRBV27	.	.	TRBJ2-1	CASGIYNEQFF	TGTGCCAGCGGCATATACAATGAGCAGTTCTTC
TRBV6-2/TRBV6-3	many	.	TRBJ1-5	CASSYHGLPNQPQHF	TGTGCCAGCAGTTATCATGGACTTCCCAATCAGCCCCAGCATTTT
TRBV20-1	once	TRBD2	TRBJ2-7	CSANAGLAGLIDEQYF	TGCAGTGCCAATGCGGGACTAGCGGGACTCATCGACGAGCAGTACTTC
TRBV20-1	few	.	TRBJ1-6	CSARPKVDPNSPLHF	TGCAGTGCTAGACCCAAGGTGGACCCTAATTCACCCCTCCACTTT
TRBV7-8	many	TRBD2	TRBJ2-3	CASSLAGTNTDTQYF	TGTGCCAGCAGCTTAGCGGGGACTAACACAGATACGCAGTATTTT
TRBV7-8	.	.	TRBJ2-3	CASSTFRADTQCF	TGTGCCAGCAGCACATTCAGGGCAGATACGCAGTGTTTT
TRBV2	once	.	TRBJ2-1	CTSSTNYNEQFF	TGTACCAGTAGTACAAATTACAATGAGCAGTTCTTC
TRBV28	few	TRBD1	TRBJ2-7	CASAQGASYEQYF	TGTGCCAGCGCACAGGGGGCGTCCTACGAGCAGTACTTC
TRBV6-2/TRBV6-3	.	TRBD2	TRBJ2-1	CASSYSTGGDGNEQFF	TGTGCCAGCAGTTACTCGACGGGGGGAGATGGGAATGAGCAGTTCTTC
TRBV18	.	.	TRBJ2-5	CASSTYLASGETQYF	TGTGCCAGCTCAACGTACCTAGCATCAGGAGAGACCCAGTACTTC
TRBV27	many	TRBD2	TRBJ2-3	CASIPGTSGSTDTQYF	TGTGCCAGCATCCCCGGGACTAGCGGGAGCACAGATACGCAGTATTTT
TRBV5-4	.	.	TRBJ2-6	CASSSARYSGANVLTF	TGTGCCAGCAGCTCAGCCCGCTACTCTGGGGCCAACGTCCTGACTTTC
TRBV4-1	few	TRBD1	TRBJ1-1	CASSQPGQSATEAFF	TGCGCCAGCAGCCAACCGGGACAGTCGGCCACTGAAGCTTTCTTT
TRBV6-1	many	.	TRBJ2-3	CASSEFTDTQYF	TGTGCCAGCAGTGAATTTACAGATACGCAGTATTTT
TRBV5-4	.	.	TRBJ1-1	CASSHDSSGGWTEAFF	TGTGCCAGCAGCCACGACTCTTCGGGGGGCTGGACTGAAGCTTTCTTT
TRBV28	few	.	TRBJ2-7	CASSLWQSSYEQYF	TGTGCCAGCAGTTTGTGGCAGAGCTCCTACGAGCAGTACTTC
TRBV19	few	.	TRBJ1-5	CASQPLGRYEPQHF	TGTGCCAGTCAGCCGTTAGGGCGGTACGAGCCCCAGCATTTT
TRBV29-1	.	.	TRBJ2-1	CSVLPGVEQFF	TGCAGCGTCTTACCCGGGGTTGAGCAGTTCTTC
TRBV10-3	few	.	TRBJ2-7	CAISESTGIYEQYF	TGTGCCATCAGTGAGTCGACGGGTATCTACGAGCAGTACTTC
TRBV5-1	.	.	TRBJ2-5	CASSNSQIRGLETQYF	TGCGCCAGCAGCAACAGCCAAATAAGGGGGTTGGAGACCCAGTACTTC